The T cell receptor (beta chain) described here comes from a study of blood T cell repertoires in COVID-19. Study-wide background: There were acute and convalescent COVID-19 samples, and they came from the United States, Italy and Spain. T cells, B-cell-depleted T cells, or PBMCs supplied cDNA or gDNA.

CDR3 length: 15 amino acids. CDR1 is SGHRS, CDR2 YFSETQ, per germline. Worth noting for this clone: One end of the junction is discordant with germline, which a read error may explain.

Original data processing: The assay estimated nucleated cells by amplifying reference gene primers. TCRdb keeps only in-frame clones here, not all; method: immunoSEQ multiplex PCR. V and J calls and clone size are copied from that table; D and trimming were computed from the DNA. The sample shows 120,000 or so clones, over 55% of them seen only once. This receptor was obtained from a woman between 70 and 85 years old with acute or convalescent COVID-19. The sample taken for sequencing was peripheral blood. The V and J genes are TRBV5-1 and TRBJ2-7, with 10 nucleotides matching TRBD1. In DNA, the CDR3 is TGCGCCAGCACCTTGGGGGGGACAGGGGCCTACGAGCAGTACTTC. Its protein is CASTLGGTGAYEQYF.